Given below is one TCR beta chain in context. Germline V lookup: CDR1 SGHVS, CDR2 FQNEAQ. The CDR3 sequence is 14 residues long. The V and J ends lost 1 base and 4 bases respectively, with 10 bases between them. This sample is part of a study of T-cell memory formation after mild COVID-19. TCRdb analysed the 5' RACE reads with MiXCR anew, one entry per CDR3 protein. The sample shows approximately 390,000 distinct CDR3 sequences, about a sixth of them seen only once. This clonotype originated in a young man who had mild COVID-19 (a few samples of this study predate the infection). Cell type and time point are not known. This chain connects TRBV7-8 to TRBJ2-5; no reliable D call. The sample was PBMCs or a T cell subset sorted from them (not recorded which). The CDR3 sequence: CASSLVLVRETQYF. CDR3 bases: TGTGCCAGCAGCTTAGTCTTGGTCCGAGAGACCCAGTACTTC. Full variable domain (missing parts from reference TRBV7-8 and TRBJ2-5): GAGVSQSPRYKVAKRGQDVALRCDPISGHVSLFWYQQALGQGPEFLTYFQNEAQLDKSGLPSDRFFAERPEGSVSTLKIQRTQQEDSAVYLCASSLVLVRETQYFGPGTRLLVL.